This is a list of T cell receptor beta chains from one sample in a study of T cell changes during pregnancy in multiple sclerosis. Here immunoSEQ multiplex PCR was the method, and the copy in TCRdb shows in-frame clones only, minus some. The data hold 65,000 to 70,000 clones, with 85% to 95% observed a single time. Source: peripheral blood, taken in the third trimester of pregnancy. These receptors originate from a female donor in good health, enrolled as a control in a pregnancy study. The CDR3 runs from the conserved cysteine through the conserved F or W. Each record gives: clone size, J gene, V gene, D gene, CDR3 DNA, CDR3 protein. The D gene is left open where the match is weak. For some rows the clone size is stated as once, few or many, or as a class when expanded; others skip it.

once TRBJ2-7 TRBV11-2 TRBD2 TGTGCCAGCAGCTTTACTAGCGGGAGTAACGAGCAGTACTTC CASSFTSGSNEQYF
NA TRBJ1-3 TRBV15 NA TGTGCCACCAGTCCAGGGTATAGCCCTGGAAACACCATATATTTT CATSPGYSPGNTIYF
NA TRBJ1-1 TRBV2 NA TGTGCCAGCAGAAGGATACAGGGTATCATGAACACTGAAGCTTTCTTT CASRRIQGIMNTEAFF
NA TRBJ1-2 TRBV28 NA TGTGCCAGCAGTTTACCCTCCCCAGGCTCGGACTATGGCTACACCTTC CASSLPSPGSDYGYTF
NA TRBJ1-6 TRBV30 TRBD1 TGTGCCTGGAGTTCGGGACAGGGGAATTCACCCCTCCACTTT CAWSSGQGNSPLHF
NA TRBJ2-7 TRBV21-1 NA TGTGCCAGTTTAGGGGGCTACGAGCAGTACTTC CASLGGYEQYF
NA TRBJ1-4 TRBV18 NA TGTGCCAGCTCTCCGCAGGGGCCAGGCGTTGAAAAACTGTTTTTT CASSPQGPGVEKLFF
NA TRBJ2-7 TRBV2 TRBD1 TGTGCCAGCAACCCTGGACAGGGGGTCTACGAGCAGTACTTC CASNPGQGVYEQYF
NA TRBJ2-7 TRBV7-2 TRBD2 TGTGCCAGCAGCTCTCTAGCGGGGGGGCCATACGAGCAGTACTTC CASSSLAGGPYEQYF
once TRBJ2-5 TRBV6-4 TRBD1 TGTGCCGGATCGGACAGGCCCTTTAATGTGGAGACCCAGTACTTC CAGSDRPFNVETQYF
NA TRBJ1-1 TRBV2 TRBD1 TGTGCCAGCAAAGGACAGGGGTACACTGAAGCTTTCTTT CASKGQGYTEAFF
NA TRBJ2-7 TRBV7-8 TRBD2 TGTGCCAGCAGCTTAGGGCTAGCGGGGGGATTCCACGAGCAGTACTTC CASSLGLAGGFHEQYF
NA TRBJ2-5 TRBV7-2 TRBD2 TGTGCCAGCAGCGCGTCGGGACTAGCGAGGGAGACCCAGTACTTC CASSASGLARETQYF
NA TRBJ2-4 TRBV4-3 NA TGCGCCAGCAGCCAACTAGCTGATTCTATTCAGTACTTC CASSQLADSIQYF
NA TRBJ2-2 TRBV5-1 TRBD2 TGCGCCAGCAGCCGGGGCCCTAGCGGGGGGGGCAGAAACACCGGGGAGCTGTTTTTT CASSRGPSGGGRNTGELFF
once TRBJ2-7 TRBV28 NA TGTGCCAGCCGGGACACCCAATACGAGCAGTACTTC CASRDTQYEQYF
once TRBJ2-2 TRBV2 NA TGTGCCAGCAGGCGGCTAGCGTTTTCCCCCGCGAACACCGGGGAGCTGTTTTTT CASRRLAFSPANTGELFF
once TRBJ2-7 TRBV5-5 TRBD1 TGTGCCAGCAGCCGCTCGACAGGGTTTGACGAGCAGTACTTC CASSRSTGFDEQYF
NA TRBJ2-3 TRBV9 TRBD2 TGTGCCAGCAGCGCGGGAGGTGGGTGGGATACGCAGTATTTT CASSAGGGWDTQYF
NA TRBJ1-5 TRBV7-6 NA TGTGCCAGCAGCCCCCAGGACGGGGCCCAGCATTTT CASSPQDGAQHF
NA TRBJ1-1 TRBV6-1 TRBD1 TGTGCCACCAATCCGGGACAGCGGAACACTGAAGCTTTCTTT CATNPGQRNTEAFF
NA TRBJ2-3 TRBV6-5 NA TGTGCCAGCAGTATGAGGGAGCTCCCAGATACGCAGTATTTT CASSMRELPDTQYF
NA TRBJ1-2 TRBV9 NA TGTGCCAGCAGCACCCCCGGGGAGGGCGATTATGGCTACACCTTC CASSTPGEGDYGYTF
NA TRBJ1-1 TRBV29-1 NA TGCAGCGTTGCGTTTGAGTTTTGGAACACTGAAGCTTTCTTT CSVAFEFWNTEAFF
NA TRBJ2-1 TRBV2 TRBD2 TGTGCCAGCAAGGGGGGGCTAGCGGGACAGTTCTTC CASKGGLAGQFF
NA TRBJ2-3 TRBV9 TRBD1 TGTGCCAGCAGCGTAGCGACAGGGGCCACAGATACGCAGTATTTT CASSVATGATDTQYF
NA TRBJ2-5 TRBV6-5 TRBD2 TGTGCCAGCAGTTACACCGCTAGCGGTAAAGAGACCCAGTACTTC CASSYTASGKETQYF
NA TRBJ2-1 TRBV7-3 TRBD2 TGTGCCAGCAGCCCCGGGACTAGCGTGTACAATGAGCAGTTCTTC CASSPGTSVYNEQFF
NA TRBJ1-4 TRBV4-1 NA TGCGCCAGCAGCCAAAGAGGGAGCGGGACTGAAAAACTGTTTTTT CASSQRGSGTEKLFF
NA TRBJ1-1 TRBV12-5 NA TGTGCTAGTGGTTTGGGCACTACGGACACTGAAGCTTTCTTT CASGLGTTDTEAFF
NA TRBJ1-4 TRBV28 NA TGTGCCAGCAGGCTGGGGGGGGCTGGGGAAAAACTGTTTTTT CASRLGGAGEKLFF
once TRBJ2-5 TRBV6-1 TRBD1 TGTGCCAGCAGTGAATTGGCGGGACAGGGAGCGCGAGAGACCCAGTACTTC CASSELAGQGARETQYF
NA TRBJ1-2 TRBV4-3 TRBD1 TGCGCCAGCAGCCAAGATCATTCGACAGGGGGAGGTGGCTATGGCTACACCTTC CASSQDHSTGGGGYGYTF
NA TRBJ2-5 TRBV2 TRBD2 TGTGCCAGCAGAAGACTAGCGGGAGGGGGAGAGACCCAGTACTTC CASRRLAGGGETQYF
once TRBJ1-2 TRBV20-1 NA TGCAGTGCGTCACTACCCTATGGCTACACCTTC CSASLPYGYTF
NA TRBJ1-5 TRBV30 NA TGTGCCTGGAGTGTAAAACTAAGCCGCAATCAGCCCCAGCATTTT CAWSVKLSRNQPQHF
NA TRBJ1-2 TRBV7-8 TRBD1 TGTGCCAGCAGCGCGCGGGGCGGACAGGGGGTCGGCTACACCTTC CASSARGGQGVGYTF
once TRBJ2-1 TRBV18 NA TGTGCCAGCTCACCACAAGGAACAGGGAATGAGCAGTTCTTC CASSPQGTGNEQFF
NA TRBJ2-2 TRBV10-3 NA TGTGCCATCAGCCATTTACAGGAAAGGAACACCGGGGAGCTGTTTTTT CAISHLQERNTGELFF
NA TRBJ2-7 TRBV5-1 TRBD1 TGCGCCAGCAGCATCCTGACAGGGGACCTCTACGAGCAGTACTTC CASSILTGDLYEQYF
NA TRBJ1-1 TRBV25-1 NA TGTGCCAGCAGTGAATCAGGGTTGAACACTGAAGCTTTCTTT CASSESGLNTEAFF
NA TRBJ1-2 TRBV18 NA TGTGCCAGCTCATCGGACAAGAACTATGGCTACACCTTC CASSSDKNYGYTF
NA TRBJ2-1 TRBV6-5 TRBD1 TGTGCCAGCAGTTTGGTGTCAGGGGGCCACAATGAGCAGTTCTTC CASSLVSGGHNEQFF
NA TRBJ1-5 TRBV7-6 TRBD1 TGTGCCAGCAGCTTAGCGACAGGGAGCCAGCCCCAGCATTTT CASSLATGSQPQHF
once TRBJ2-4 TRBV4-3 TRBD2 TGCGCCAGCAGCCAAATGCTAGCGGGAGGAATACTAGCCAAAAACATTCAGTACTTC CASSQMLAGGILAKNIQYF
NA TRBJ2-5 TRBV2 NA TGTGCCAGCAGTGGACTGGCCGAGTACTTC CASSGLAEYF
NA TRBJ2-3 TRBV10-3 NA TGTGCCTCCAGACGCGCGAACGGGGATACGCAGTATTTT CASRRANGDTQYF
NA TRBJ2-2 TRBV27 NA TGTGCCAGCAGAGGGGGGAACACCGGGGAGCTGTTTTTT CASRGGNTGELFF
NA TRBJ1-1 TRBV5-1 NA TGCGCCAGTAACCGGGACTGGGAGGGGGTCACTGAAGCTTTCTTT CASNRDWEGVTEAFF
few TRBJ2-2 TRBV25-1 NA TGTGCCAGCAGTGCCAGTTACACCGGGGAGCTGTTTTTT CASSASYTGELFF
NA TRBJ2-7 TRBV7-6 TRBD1 TGTGCCAGCAGCCCAGGACCGACAGGGGCATCCTACGAGCAGTACTTC CASSPGPTGASYEQYF
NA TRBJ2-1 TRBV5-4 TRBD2 TGTGCCAGCAGCTTGGTGCGGGCTAGCGGCTCCTACAATGAGCAGTTCTTC CASSLVRASGSYNEQFF
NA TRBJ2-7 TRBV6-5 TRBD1 TGTGCCAGCAGTTTAGACAGGGGCCTCTACGAGCAGTACTTC CASSLDRGLYEQYF
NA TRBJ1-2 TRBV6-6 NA TGTGCCAGCAGTTATCCGGGGAACTATGGCTACACCTTC CASSYPGNYGYTF
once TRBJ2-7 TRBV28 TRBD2 TGTGCCAGCAGCCTGGCGGGGGAGACCTCCTACGAGCAGTACTTC CASSLAGETSYEQYF
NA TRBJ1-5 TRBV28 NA TGTGCCAGCAGTCCTCCCGTTTATCAGCCCCAGCATTTT CASSPPVYQPQHF